Sequencing of this T cell receptor beta chain was carried out in a study of monozygotic twins with inflammatory bowel disease. Whole-study results and caveats: Patients received differing immunosuppressive treatments, which may have added variability to their repertoires.

TCRdb reprocessed the 5' RACE reads and stores each CDR3 protein as one record, lacking DNA. The sample data list roughly 100,000 distinct CDR3 sequences. Germline-derived CDR1 and CDR2 are SGHRS and YFSETQ. The CDR3 spans 14 residues. In the case of this clonotype: Its cognate antigen is unknown.

V usage is TRBV5-1 and J usage is TRBJ2-7; without DNA, the TCRdb call of TRBD2 cannot be checked. Sequenced material: blood. The TCR was taken from a human donor with ulcerative colitis or Crohn's disease, or a healthy co-twin of an affected twin (not recorded which). This CDR3 reads CASSLEGPQDEQYF.